These 7 T cell receptor beta chains originate from one sample sequenced in a study of T cell responses to AZD1222 COVID-19 vaccine. Assay: immunoSEQ multiplex PCR; the TCRdb copy retains only in-frame clones and omits some. This sample has under 130,000 clones, with roughly nine tenths found just once. The sample in question was peripheral blood, obtained 28 days after the second AZD1222 dose. The receptors were gathered from an adult who received the AZD1222 COVID-19 vaccine.

Details on this clone: This same CDR3 is encoded by further DNA sequences in the sample. The chain recombines TRBV28 with TRBJ1-2, with no clear D. CDR1 is MDHEN and CDR2 is SYDVKM in the germline V gene. This CDR3 has 13 amino acids. Deletions cut 3 bases from V and 1 base from J, with 6 bases between. The CDR3: CASSLDGNYGYTF. In DNA, the CDR3 is TGTGCCAGCAGTTTGGACGGTAACTATGGCTACACCTTC.

This chain joins TRBV7-9 and TRBJ2-2; 7 nucleotides agree with TRBD1. CDR1 is SEHNR, CDR2 FQNEAQ, per germline (reference sequence). The CDR3 loop spans 16 amino acids. The V segment lost 7 bases and the J segment 6 bases; nucleotides outside the gene matches: 14. The CDR3 coding sequence is TGTGCCAGCACCAAAAGGGCAGGGGGTGACGCCGGGGAGCTGTTTTTT. Encoded protein: CASTKRAGGDAGELFF.

The chain has TRBV29-1 and TRBJ2-7; D call uncertain. CDR1 and CDR2 (germline): SQVTM, ANQGSEA. Trimming shortened V by 6 bases and J by 2 bases, and 14 bases separated the two germline ends. This CDR3 has 13 amino acids. DNA for the CDR3: TGCAGCGTCTTCGATCCTTCCCCCTACGAGCAGTACTTC. Its translation: CSVFDPSPYEQYF.

The chain is built from TRBV6-1 and TRBJ2-1, with unresolved D. In germline, CDR1 is MNHNS, CDR2 SASEGT. This CDR3 is built from 13 residues. Trimming cost V 2 bases and J 8 bases, with 10 bases left between them. CDR3 in DNA: TGTGCCAGCAGTGAACGACCGGGCCATGAGCAGTTCTTC. The encoded protein is CASSERPGHEQFF.

V usage is TRBV7-9 and J usage is TRBJ2-7, with 14 positions matching TRBD2. CDR1 is SEHNR, CDR2 FQNEAQ, per germline (reference sequence). The CDR3 is 16 residues long. The V and J ends lost 5 bases and 6 bases, in that order; junction bases with no gene match: 9. The CDR3 nucleotides read TGTGCCAGCAGCATTCCGACTAGCGGGAGGGTCGGCGAGCAGTACTTC. Protein: CASSIPTSGRVGEQYF.

V usage is TRBV7-3 and J usage is TRBJ2-5; D uncertain. Trimming removed 1 base from V and 9 bases from J, with 12 bases in between. This CDR3 comprises 13 residues. The germline gives CDR1 SGHTA, CDR2 FQGTGA. CDR3 in DNA: TGTGCCAGCAGCTTAAACCCCTTGGAACCCCAGTACTTC. It translates to CASSLNPLEPQYF.

The chain is built from TRBV28 and TRBJ1-2; D is ambiguous. The CDR3 covers 16 residues. Germline CDR1 is MDHEN and CDR2 is SYDVKM. Trimming pared 7 bases from V and 4 bases from J, leaving 22 bases between. The CDR3 loop reads CASTFFSGVGFYGYTF. DNA of the CDR3: TGTGCCAGCACCTTCTTTTCGGGCGTGGGCTTCTATGGCTACACCTTC.